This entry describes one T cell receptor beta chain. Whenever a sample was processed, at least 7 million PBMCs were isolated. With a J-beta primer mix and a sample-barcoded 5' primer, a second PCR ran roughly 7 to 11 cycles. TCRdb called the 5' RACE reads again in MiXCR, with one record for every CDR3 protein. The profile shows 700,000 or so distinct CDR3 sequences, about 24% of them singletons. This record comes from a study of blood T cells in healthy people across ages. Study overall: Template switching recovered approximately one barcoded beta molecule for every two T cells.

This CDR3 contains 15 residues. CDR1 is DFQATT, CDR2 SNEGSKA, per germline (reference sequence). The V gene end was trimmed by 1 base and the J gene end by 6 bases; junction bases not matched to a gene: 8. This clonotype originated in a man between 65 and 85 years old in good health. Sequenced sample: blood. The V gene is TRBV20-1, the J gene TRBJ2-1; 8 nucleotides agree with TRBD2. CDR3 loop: CSARVAGGRGNEQFF. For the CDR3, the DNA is TGCAGTGCTAGAGTGGCGGGAGGAAGGGGCAATGAGCAGTTCTTC.